This T cell receptor beta chain was captured in a study of T cell changes during pregnancy in multiple sclerosis. Sequenced by immunoSEQ multiplex PCR; TCRdb stores in-frame clones only, minus some. The table includes 15,000 to 20,000 clones, around 86% detected once. The CDR3 spans 15 residues. Germline assignment: CDR1 LGHNA and CDR2 YNFKEQ. V gave up 0 bases and J gave up 2 bases; unmatched junction bases: 4. This clone appeared a single time. This rearrangement joins TRBV4-2 to TRBJ2-7, with 7 bases aligning to TRBD2. This clonotype originated in a female donor in good health, enrolled as a control in a pregnancy study. The source was CD8+ T cells from peripheral blood mononuclear cells, collected in the third trimester of pregnancy. This CDR3 reads CASSQEGGTPYEQYF. CDR3 DNA: TGTGCCAGCAGCCAAGAGGGAGGGACTCCCTACGAGCAGTACTTC.